Listed here is a single T cell receptor (beta chain). What it binds is not known. The germline CDR1 and CDR2 sequences are DFQATT and SNEGSKA (reference sequence). With 6 bases clipped from V and 5 bases from J, the junction kept 6 bases outside the gene matches. The CDR3 runs 12 residues. The data belong to a study of T-cell memory formation after mild COVID-19. Whole-study context: TCR clusters mostly belonged to single donors.

Study-level points and caveats: That cross-reactive memory joined was suggested by some responding clones appearing in pre-infection memory. Shrinking CD4+ clones resided mostly in CM and EM, and CD8+ ones in EMRA. SARS-CoV-2 specificity of second-wave clones peaking day 37 was unconfirmed.

Via MiXCR, TCRdb re-called the 5' RACE reads, giving one row per CDR3 protein. The repertoire includes some 300,000 distinct CDR3 sequences, 19% of them detected once, and roughly 21% sits in the top ten. The rearrangement links TRBV20-1 to TRBJ2-5, with 7 bases lining up with TRBD1. Sequencing used PBMCs or a T cell subset sorted from them (not recorded which). The receptor's source is a man aged 18 to 29 who had mild COVID-19 (a few samples of this study predate the infection). Cell type and time point are not known. The CDR3 sequence: CSALGQMETQYF. The CDR3 DNA sequence: TGCAGTGCCCTGGGACAGATGGAGACCCAGTACTTC.